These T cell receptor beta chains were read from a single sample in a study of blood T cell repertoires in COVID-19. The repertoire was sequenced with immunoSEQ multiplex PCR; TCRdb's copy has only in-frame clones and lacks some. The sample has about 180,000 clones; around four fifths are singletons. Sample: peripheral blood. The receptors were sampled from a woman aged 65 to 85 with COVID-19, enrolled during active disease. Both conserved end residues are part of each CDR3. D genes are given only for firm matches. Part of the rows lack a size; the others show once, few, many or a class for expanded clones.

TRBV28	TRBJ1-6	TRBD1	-	CASSGDRAGANSPLHF	TGTGCCAGCAGTGGGGACAGAGCAGGGGCAAATTCACCCCTCCACTTT
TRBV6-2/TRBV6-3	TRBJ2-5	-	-	CASSYFGETQYF	TGTGCCAGCAGTTACTTCGGAGAGACCCAGTACTTC
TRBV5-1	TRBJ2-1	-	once	CASSSSAYVLDEQFF	TGCGCCAGCAGCTCTAGCGCATACGTACTCGATGAGCAGTTCTTC
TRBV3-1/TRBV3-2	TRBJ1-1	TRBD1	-	CASSLRQGNTEAFF	TGTGCCAGCAGCCTCAGACAGGGGAACACTGAAGCTTTCTTT
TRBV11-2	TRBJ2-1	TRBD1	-	CASRGLGTGTYNEQFF	TGTGCCAGCAGGGGGCTCGGGACAGGCACCTACAATGAGCAGTTCTTC
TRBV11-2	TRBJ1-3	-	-	CASSRLGGVSGNTIYF	TGTGCCAGCAGCCGACTGGGGGGGGTCTCTGGAAACACCATATATTTT
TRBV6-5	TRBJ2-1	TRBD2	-	CASSYSTSTYEQFF	TGTGCCAGCAGTTACTCGACTAGCACCTATGAGCAGTTCTTC
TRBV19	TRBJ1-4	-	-	CASSMGRQGYEKLFF	TGTGCCAGTAGCATGGGGCGGCAGGGGTATGAAAAACTGTTTTTT
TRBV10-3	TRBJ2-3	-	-	CAISLREDADTQYF	TGTGCCATCAGCCTACGGGAAGACGCAGATACGCAGTATTTT
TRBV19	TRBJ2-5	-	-	CASSIGGGAETQYF	TGTGCCAGTAGTATTGGTGGAGGGGCGGAGACCCAGTACTTC
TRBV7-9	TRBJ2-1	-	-	CASSLGSSYNEQFF	TGTGCCAGCAGCTTAGGCAGCTCCTACAATGAGCAGTTCTTC
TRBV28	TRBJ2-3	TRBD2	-	CASSTTSGRVDTQYF	TGTGCCAGCAGTACGACTAGCGGGAGGGTGGATACGCAGTATTTT
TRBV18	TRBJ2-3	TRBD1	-	CASSKDRGTDTQYF	TGTGCCAGCTCAAAGGACAGGGGCACAGATACGCAGTATTTT
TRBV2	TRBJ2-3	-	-	CASSDSAPTDTQYF	TGTGCCAGCAGTGATAGCGCTCCCACAGATACGCAGTATTTT
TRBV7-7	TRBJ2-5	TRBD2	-	CASSLGAGVSETQYF	TGTGCCAGCAGCTTAGGGGCGGGAGTCTCTGAGACCCAGTACTTC
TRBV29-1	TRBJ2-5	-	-	CSVGEYQTQYF	TGCAGCGTTGGGGAGTATCAGACCCAGTACTTC
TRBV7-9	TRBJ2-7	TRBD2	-	CASSPPSGNYEQYF	TGTGCCAGCAGCCCTCCTAGCGGGAACTACGAGCAGTACTTC
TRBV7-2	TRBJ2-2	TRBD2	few	CASSLRGLAGEGTGELFF	TGTGCCAGCAGCCTAAGGGGACTCGCGGGAGAGGGGACCGGGGAGCTGTTTTTT
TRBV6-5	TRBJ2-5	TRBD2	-	CASSFTSGSQETQYF	TGTGCCAGCAGTTTTACTAGCGGATCTCAAGAGACCCAGTACTTC
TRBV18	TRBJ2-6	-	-	CASSPSGSGANVLTF	TGTGCCAGCTCCCCCTCGGGCTCTGGGGCCAACGTCCTGACTTTC
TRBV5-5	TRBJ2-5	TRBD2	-	CASSVGTSGQETQYF	TGTGCCAGCAGCGTAGGGACTAGCGGTCAAGAGACCCAGTACTTC
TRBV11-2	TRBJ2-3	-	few	CASSLLVRTDTQYF	TGTGCCAGCAGCTTACTTGTCAGGACAGATACGCAGTATTTT
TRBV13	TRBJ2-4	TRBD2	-	CASSLTSGLAKNIQYF	TGTGCCAGCAGCTTGACTAGCGGACTAGCCAAAAACATTCAGTACTTC
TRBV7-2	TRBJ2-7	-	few	CASSLEWSSPREQYF	TGTGCCAGCAGCTTAGAATGGAGTTCCCCTCGGGAGCAGTACTTC
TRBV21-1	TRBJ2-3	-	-	CAWRERGPPTDTQYF	TGTGCTTGGAGGGAGAGAGGGCCGCCCACAGATACGCAGTATTTT